This T cell receptor beta chain derives from a study of blood T cell repertoires in COVID-19. Overall study: The origin of the acute and convalescent COVID-19 samples was the United States, Italy and Spain. Sources were T cells, B-cell-depleted T cells, or PBMCs; the material itself was cDNA or gDNA.

Source study methods: Reference gene primer amplification yielded estimated nucleated cell counts. The repertoire was sequenced with immunoSEQ multiplex PCR; TCRdb's copy has only in-frame clones and lacks some. Clone size and the V and J calls come from that table; the DNA yielded D and trimming. The sample gives 350,000 to 400,000 clones, approximately 88% of which show up once; less than 3.5% is in the top ten. CDR1 is ENHRY, CDR2 SYGVKD, per germline. This CDR3 has 15 amino acids. Trimming left V 3 bases short and J 4 bases short, with 15 bases between. The source is a woman in her twenties or thirties with COVID-19, enrolled during active disease. The chain is built from TRBV10-3 and TRBJ1-2; D not certain. Sequenced material: peripheral blood. DNA of the CDR3: TGTGCCATCAGTGAAGTCCAGAGGACTACCTATGGCTACACCTTC. Protein: CAISEVQRTTYGYTF.